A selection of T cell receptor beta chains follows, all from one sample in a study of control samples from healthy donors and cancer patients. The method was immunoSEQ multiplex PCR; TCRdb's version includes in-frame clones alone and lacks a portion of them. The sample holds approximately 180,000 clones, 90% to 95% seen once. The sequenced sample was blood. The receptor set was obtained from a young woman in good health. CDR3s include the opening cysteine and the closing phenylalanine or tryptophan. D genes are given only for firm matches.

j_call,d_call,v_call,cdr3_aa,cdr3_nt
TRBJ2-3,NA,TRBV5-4,CASGATVYGPTDTQYF,TGTGCCAGTGGGGCCACCGTCTACGGACCCACAGATACGCAGTATTTT
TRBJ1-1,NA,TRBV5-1,CASSLETGTEAFF,TGCGCCAGCAGCCTAGAGACGGGTACTGAAGCTTTCTTT
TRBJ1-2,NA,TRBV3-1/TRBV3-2,CASSRVLGDYGYTF,TGTGCCAGCAGCAGGGTTCTCGGGGACTATGGCTACACCTTC
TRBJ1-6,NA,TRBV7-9,CASSFPTDGSPLHF,TGTGCCAGCAGCTTCCCGACAGATGGTTCACCCCTCCACTTT
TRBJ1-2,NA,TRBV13,CASSRGEDHKRYGYTF,TGTGCCAGCAGCAGGGGGGAGGACCATAAGAGATATGGCTACACCTTC
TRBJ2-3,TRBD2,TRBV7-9,CASSSRGLAVPDTQYF,TGTGCCAGCAGCTCGAGAGGACTAGCTGTTCCAGATACGCAGTATTTT
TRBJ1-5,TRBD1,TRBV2,CASSATGNQPQHF,TGTGCCAGCTCCGCGACAGGGAATCAGCCCCAGCATTTT
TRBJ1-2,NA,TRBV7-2,CASSFKNYGYTF,TGTGCCAGCAGCTTTAAGAACTATGGCTACACCTTC
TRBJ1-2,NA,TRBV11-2,CASSIGYGYTF,TGTGCCAGCAGTATAGGGTATGGCTACACCTTC
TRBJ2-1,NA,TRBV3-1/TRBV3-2,CASSQEPHEQFF,TGTGCCAGCAGCCAAGAACCACATGAGCAGTTCTTC
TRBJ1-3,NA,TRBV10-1,CASSDDSGNTIYF,TGCGCCAGCAGTGACGACTCTGGAAACACCATATATTTT
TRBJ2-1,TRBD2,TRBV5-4,CASSLRLAGRNEQFF,TGTGCCAGCAGCCTCAGACTAGCGGGAAGGAATGAGCAGTTCTTC
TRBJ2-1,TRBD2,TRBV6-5,CASSYSGGGANEQFF,TGTGCCAGCAGTTACTCGGGGGGAGGGGCCAATGAGCAGTTCTTC
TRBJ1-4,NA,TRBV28,CASSLAENEKLFF,TGTGCCAGCAGTTTAGCAGAGAATGAAAAACTGTTTTTT
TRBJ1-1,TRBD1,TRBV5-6,CASSFYYDAGGRAEAFF,TGTGCCAGCAGCTTTTATTACGATGCAGGGGGTAGGGCTGAAGCTTTCTTT
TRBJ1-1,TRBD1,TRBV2,CASEPVQGAYTEAFF,TGTGCCAGCGAGCCGGTTCAGGGGGCGTACACTGAAGCTTTCTTT
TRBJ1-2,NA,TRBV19,CASERGQGNQYGYTF,TGTGCCAGCGAACGGGGGCAGGGGAATCAGTATGGCTACACCTTC
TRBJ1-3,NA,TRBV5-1,CASSSDAISGNTIYF,TGCGCCAGCAGCTCCGATGCCATCTCTGGAAACACCATATATTTT